These T cell receptor beta chains were read from a single sample in a study of CXCR3-negative and CXCR3-positive naive CD8 T cells. Using the 5' RACE reads, TCRdb records one entry per CDR3 protein without DNA. The repertoire table contains some 150,000 distinct CDR3 sequences. Sequencing was carried out using naive CXCR3+ CD8+ T cells from blood. Source of these receptors: a human donor in good health. Some clones in this sample may be carry-over from other donors' samples. The CDR3 runs from the conserved cysteine through the conserved F or W.

TRBV13	TRBJ2-7	CASSYKAGTYEQYF
TRBV4-2	TRBJ2-2	CASSQDRGYTGELFF
TRBV7-3	TRBJ2-1	CASSWLAEGNEQFF
TRBV29-1	TRBJ2-1	CSVEGGQEGYNEQFF
TRBV27	TRBJ2-3	CASRIQTDTQYF
TRBV5-1	TRBJ2-7	CASTPTSGETYEQYF
TRBV5-1	TRBJ2-7	CASRVEPGQSYEQYF
TRBV7-2	TRBJ2-7	CASKDGGAGQYF
TRBV5-1	TRBJ2-1	CASSSGTNNEQFF
TRBV24-1	TRBJ2-1	CATSGGDPTYNEQFF
TRBV14	TRBJ2-2	CASSPRGTATGELFF
TRBV2	TRBJ2-6	CASSLDRESGANVLTF
TRBV6-5	TRBJ2-3	CASSYGDADTQYF
TRBV6-5	TRBJ2-7	CASSYGTGGSYEQYF
TRBV7-9	TRBJ1-1	CASSLPFSWEGKNTEAFF
TRBV5-1	TRBJ2-7	CASSQDMITEQYF
TRBV20-1	TRBJ1-2	CSARDHATSGQSYGYTF
TRBV15	TRBJ2-2	CATSNGGQNTGELFF
TRBV15	TRBJ2-2	CATSRAASGGELFF
TRBV12-3/TRBV12-4	TRBJ1-1	CAGWGQNTEAFF
TRBV7-9	TRBJ2-1	CASSLRASGGGNEQFF
TRBV4-2	TRBJ2-2	CASSPLGSTGELFF
TRBV6-4	TRBJ2-2	CASSEVAANTGELFF
TRBV29-1	TRBJ1-5	CSVAEGWLGNQPQHF
TRBV9	TRBJ2-1	CASSVDGNYNEQFF
TRBV12-3/TRBV12-4	TRBJ1-5	CASSVGGMGQPQHF
TRBV28	TRBJ1-6	CASSLRWDSPLHF
TRBV7-9	TRBJ2-7	CASFEGHSYEQYF
TRBV7-6	TRBJ2-2	CASSFTSMNTGELFF
TRBV29-1	TRBJ2-5	CSVVTLQETQYF
TRBV7-3	TRBJ2-2	CASSLLAGGPVGELFF
TRBV12-3/TRBV12-4	TRBJ1-4	CASRGGFPEKLFF
TRBV6-6	TRBJ1-1	CASRQGPYIVNTEAFF